This T cell receptor (beta chain) was found in a study of neoadjuvant anti-PD-1 for oral cavity cancer. Time point indicated: after neoadjuvant nivolumab, at surgical resection. Only in-frame clones appear in the TCRdb table, and some are missing; sequencing was by immunoSEQ multiplex PCR. The sample records about 14,000 clones, 71% being singletons. CDR3 length: 15 amino acids. From germline, CDR1 is MNHNS and CDR2 SASEGT. Trimming at V came to 7 bases and at J to 4 bases, leaving 7 bases not matched to a gene. Sequences were derived from PBMCs, sampled after nivolumab (anti-PD-1) treatment. This chain joins TRBV6-1 and TRBJ2-7; 13 bases map to TRBD2. The origin of this receptor is a person between 40 and 80 years old with oral cavity squamous cell carcinoma. The CDR3 DNA is TGTGCCAGCAAAATAGGGACTAGCGGGAATTACGAGCAGTACTTC. Translating it yields CASKIGTSGNYEQYF.